The 16 T cell receptor beta chains below come from one sample, sequenced in a study of T cell changes during pregnancy in multiple sclerosis. Clones were sequenced by immunoSEQ multiplex PCR, and TCRdb holds only the in-frame ones, with some missing. The data hold 65,000 to 90,000 clones, with roughly 89% observed a single time. The material sequenced was peripheral blood, taken in the second trimester of pregnancy. These receptors were obtained from a female donor with multiple sclerosis, enrolled in a pregnancy study.

The genes are TRBV10-3 and TRBJ2-1; 7 bases align to TRBD2. After removal of 6 bases from V and 6 bases from J, the junction contained 2 bases not matched to a gene. The CDR3 contains 12 residues. CDR1 and CDR2 from the germline V gene are ENHRY and SYGVKD. The CDR3 reads CAISPGGNEQFF. In DNA form, the CDR3 reads TGTGCCATCAGCCCGGGAGGCAATGAGCAGTTCTTC.

The V and J genes are TRBV19 and TRBJ1-3; D is possibly TRBD1 (6 bases). Germline V lookup: CDR1 LNHDA, CDR2 SQIVND (reference sequence). Trimming took off 5 bases at V and 0 bases at J, with 8 bases between the two ends. The CDR3 consists of 14 residues. CDR3 DNA: TGTGCCAGTAGTGCAGGGGTCTCTGGAAACACCATATATTTT. Translation gives CASSAGVSGNTIYF.

V usage is TRBV5-6 and J usage is TRBJ1-4; the D gene is possibly TRBD1 (5 bases). The V and J ends lost 4 bases and 0 bases respectively, with 7 bases between them. The CDR3 runs 14 residues. Germline CDR1 reads SGHDT; CDR2 reads YYEEEE. CDR3 amino acids: CASSIQATNEKLFF. DNA for the CDR3: TGTGCCAGCAGCATACAGGCAACTAATGAAAAACTGTTTTTT.

The chain carries TRBV5-4 and TRBJ2-1; weak D call: TRBD1 (6 bases). The CDR3 runs 16 residues. Germline-derived CDR1 and CDR2 are SGHNT and YYREEE (reference sequence). Deletions cut 1 base from V and 2 bases from J, with 13 bases between. The CDR3 protein is CASSLPRQGTYNEQFF. In DNA, the CDR3 is TGTGCCAGCAGCTTGCCGCGGCAGGGGACCTACAATGAGCAGTTCTTC.

This clone was picked up one time. This sequence joins TRBV6-1 and TRBJ2-7, with D maybe TRBD2 (6 bases). From germline, CDR1 is MNHNS and CDR2 SASEGT. The CDR3 extends over 15 amino acids. The V end lost 11 bases, the J end lost 0 bases, and 20 bases lay between the germline ends. CDR3 nucleotides: TGTGCCGGGTCCAATCGCGGGGACGGCTCCTACGAGCAGTACTTC. It yields the protein CAGSNRGDGSYEQYF.

The chain recombines TRBV14 with TRBJ2-5; maybe TRBD1 (5 bases). V lost 1 base to trimming and J lost 3 bases, with 12 bases between them. Looked up from germline, CDR1 is SGHDN and CDR2 is FVKESK. The CDR3 is made up of 15 amino acids. The CDR3, as DNA: TGTGCCAGCAGCCAAGTGGGTCGCAGGGAAGAGACCCAGTACTTC. Translation gives CASSQVGRREETQYF.

V usage is TRBV11-3 and J usage is TRBJ2-6; no firm D call. From germline, CDR1 is SGHNT and CDR2 YENEEA. Trimming took 5 bases from V and 0 from J, leaving 14 bases between them. This CDR3 spans 17 amino acids. CDR3 bases: TGTGCCAGCAGCCTGAGATCCGGTTACTCTGGGGCCAACGTCCTGACTTTC. This translates into CASSLRSGYSGANVLTF.

CDR3 sequence: CASSLDRDKSAYEQYF. CDR3 bases: TGCGCCAGCAGCTTGGACCGGGACAAGAGCGCCTACGAGCAGTACTTC. V gene TRBV5-1 combines with J gene TRBJ2-7; D may be TRBD1 (6 bases). V shed 0 bases and J shed 2 bases, with 15 bases lying between them. This CDR3 region has 16 residues. Germline V gene sequence: CDR1 SGHRS, CDR2 YFSETQ.

This chain joins TRBV18 and TRBJ2-7; a weak D match, TRBD2 (6 bases). The V and J ends lost 2 bases and 1 base respectively, with 9 bases between them. Per the germline V gene, CDR1 is KGHSH and CDR2 is LQKENI. The length of the CDR3 is 14 residues. Here the CDR3 DNA reads TGTGCCAGCTCACCAGAGGCGGGATCCTACGAGCAGTACTTC. Translating it yields CASSPEAGSYEQYF. Full variable domain (outside the CDR3, taken from reference TRBV18 and TRBJ2-7): NAGVMQNPRHLVRRRGQEARLRCSPMKGHSHVYWYRQLPEEGLKFMVYLQKENIIDESGMPKERFSAEFPKEGPSILRIQQVVRGDSAAYFCASSPEAGSYEQYFGPGTRLTVT.

The rearrangement uses TRBV18 and TRBJ2-7, with 7 bases matching TRBD1. Unmatched junction bases numbered 2, after V lost 6 bases and J lost 0 bases. This CDR3 is built from 13 residues. The V gene's germline CDR1 is KGHSH and CDR2 LQKENI. The CDR3 bases are TGTGCCAGCTCTCGGGACAGCTCCTACGAGCAGTACTTC. This encodes CASSRDSSYEQYF.

The V call is TRBV29-1, the J call TRBJ2-5; no clear D gene. The CDR3 is 12 amino acids. Germline loops: CDR1 SQVTM, CDR2 ANQGSEA. The V gene lost 6 bases and the J gene lost 5 bases, with 13 bases spanning the gap. This CDR3 is CSVTLNWETQYF. In nucleotides, the CDR3 is TGCAGCGTAACCCTAAATTGGGAGACCCAGTACTTC.

The V and J genes are TRBV6-5 and TRBJ2-5; D is possibly TRBD2 (6 bases). The length of the CDR3 is 14 residues. The V gene's germline CDR1 is MNHEY and CDR2 SVGAGI. Trimming cost V 2 bases and J 1 base, with 8 bases left between them. CDR3 nucleotide sequence: TGTGCCAGCAGTTACGACGGGGGCCAAGAGACCCAGTACTTC. Amino acids: CASSYDGGQETQYF.

The chain carries TRBV6-5 and TRBJ1-5, with D hard to call. The germline CDR1 and CDR2 sequences are MNHEY and SVGAGI. The V and J ends lost 2 bases and 8 bases respectively, with 10 bases between them. The CDR3 runs to 13 residues. In DNA form, the CDR3 reads TGTGCCAGCAGTTACGAGGGTAGGGAGCCCCAGCATTTT. This translates into CASSYEGREPQHF.

The chain couples TRBV30 to TRBJ2-7; TRBD1 matches at 8 bases. The length of the CDR3 is 14 residues. Germline V gene lookup returns CDR1 GTSNPN and CDR2 SVGIG (reference sequence). V shed 2 bases and J 6 bases; nucleotides not matched to a gene: 9. CDR3 loop: CAWSHQGAKGEQYF. The DNA of the CDR3 is TGTGCCTGGAGTCATCAGGGGGCGAAGGGCGAGCAGTACTTC.

V is TRBV28 and J is TRBJ2-5; possibly TRBD2 for D (6 bases). V was pared by 8 bases and J by 5 bases, with 15 bases between. The CDR3 covers 13 residues. The germline V gene encodes CDR1 MDHEN and CDR2 SYDVKM. The CDR3 loop is CASWGLAMETQYF. In DNA form, the CDR3 reads TGTGCCAGCTGGGGACTTGCTATGGAGACCCAGTACTTC.

This chain links TRBV28 with TRBJ2-7; 8 bases match TRBD1. The germline CDR1 and CDR2 sequences are MDHEN and SYDVKM. The CDR3 contains 14 residues. V lost 3 bases, J lost 3 bases, and 4 bases stayed unmatched. CDR3 DNA sequence: TGTGCCAGCAGTTTCGGTACAGGGGGCTACGAGCAGTACTTC. Translated, it gives CASSFGTGGYEQYF.